Listed below are T cell receptor beta chains from one sample, sequenced in a study of blood T cell repertoires in COVID-19. TCRdb's table, derived via immunoSEQ multiplex PCR, lists solely in-frame clones and lacks some. This sample has hundreds of thousands of clones, with 85% to 90% found just once. The source material was peripheral blood. Receptor source: a man between 18 and 29 years old with COVID-19, enrolled during active disease. The CDR3 runs from the conserved cysteine through the conserved F or W. D genes are given only for firm matches. The size entry is marked missing in some rows and otherwise reads once, few, many or a size class.

>TRBV27|-|TRBJ2-1|12|-
TGTGCCAGCAGCTTTCTTTACAATGAGCAGTTCTTC
CASSFLYNEQFF
>TRBV29-1|-|TRBJ2-3|12|-
TGCAGCGTTGAAGTGGCCTCAGATACGCAGTATTTT
CSVEVASDTQYF
>TRBV1|-|TRBJ2-1|15|-
TGCACCAGCAGCCAAGATCATCTCCCCGAGACTAGAATTTTCTTC
CTSSQDHLPETRIFF
>TRBV28|-|TRBJ2-5|14|-
TGTGCCAGCAGTTCAGGGGGGAGGCAAGAGACCCAGTACTTC
CASSSGGRQETQYF
>TRBV14|-|TRBJ1-2|14|-
TGTGCCAGCAGCCAAGGGTCCAGGAGGAATGGCTACACCTTC
CASSQGSRRNGYTF
>TRBV10-3|-|TRBJ2-2|16|TRBD1
TGTGCCATCAGTTCTCCGGGACAGGGCGTCACCGGGGAGCTGTTTTTT
CAISSPGQGVTGELFF
>TRBV5-4|-|TRBJ2-1|13|TRBD1
TGTGCCAGCAGCTTCCAGGGGGCGAGTGAGCAGTTCTTC
CASSFQGASEQFF
>TRBV28|-|TRBJ2-7|15|-
TGTGCCAGCAGTTTATTCGGGGGGCTGGCCTACGAGCAGTACTTC
CASSLFGGLAYEQYF
>TRBV13|-|TRBJ1-2|14|-
TGTGCCAGCAGCTTAGGCGGGGGGGGCTATGGCTACACCTTC
CASSLGGGGYGYTF
>TRBV24-1|-|TRBJ1-2|11|TRBD1
TGTGCCACCAGGACAGGGGATGGCTACACCTTC
CATRTGDGYTF
>TRBV19|-|TRBJ1-5|16|TRBD1
TGTGCCAGTGCCTTTGGAGGGGGCAGGGGCAATCAGCCCCAGCATTTT
CASAFGGGRGNQPQHF
>TRBV7-9|once|TRBJ1-3|15|TRBD1
TGTGCCAGCAGCTTAGCCACAGGGGAGGGAAACACCATATATTTT
CASSLATGEGNTIYF
>TRBV27|-|TRBJ2-7|15|TRBD2
TGTGCCAGCAGTTTAGTACCCAGCGGGATTTGGGAGCAGTACTTC
CASSLVPSGIWEQYF